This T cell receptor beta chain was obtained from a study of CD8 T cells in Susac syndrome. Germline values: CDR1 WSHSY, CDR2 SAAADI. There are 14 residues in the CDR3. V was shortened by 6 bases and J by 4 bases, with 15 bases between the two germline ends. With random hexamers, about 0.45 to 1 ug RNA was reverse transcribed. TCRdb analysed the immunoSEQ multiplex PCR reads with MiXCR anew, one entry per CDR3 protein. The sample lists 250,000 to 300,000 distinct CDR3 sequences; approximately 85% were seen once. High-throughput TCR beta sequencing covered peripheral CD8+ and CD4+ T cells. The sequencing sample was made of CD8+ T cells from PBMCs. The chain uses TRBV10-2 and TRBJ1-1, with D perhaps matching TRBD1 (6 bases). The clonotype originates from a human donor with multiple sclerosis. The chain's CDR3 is CASSQGQGFTEAFF. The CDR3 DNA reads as TGCGCCAGCAGCCAGGGGCAGGGGTTCACTGAAGCTTTCTTT.